What follows are 17 T cell receptor beta chains derived from one specimen sequenced in a study of Graves' ophthalmopathy and Graves' hyperthyroidism. RNA transcripts were the source from which TCR beta CDR3 regions were amplified. First-round RT-PCR employed HTBI primers, with a second-round multiplex PCR after it. TCRdb called the multiplex PCR reads again in MiXCR, with one record for every CDR3 protein. The table lists about 740,000 distinct CDR3 sequences, 40% of them singletons. The sequencing input was peripheral blood. The origin of the receptors is an adult man with Graves' ophthalmopathy.

This clonotype was picked up a small number of times. The chain has TRBV7-9 and TRBJ2-7; the D gene is possibly TRBD1 (6 bases). The CDR3 length is 17 residues. In germline, CDR1 is SEHNR, CDR2 FQNEAQ (reference sequence). Trimming removed 0 bases at V and 0 bases at J, with 15 bases between. This CDR3 reads CASSLARGQGSSYEQYF. As DNA, the CDR3 is TGTGCCAGCAGCTTAGCGCGCGGGCAGGGGAGCTCCTACGAGCAGTACTTC.

V gene TRBV20-1 combines with J gene TRBJ2-7, with TRBD1 matching over 7 bases. Germline V gives CDR1 DFQATT, CDR2 SNEGSKA (reference sequence). The ends lost 0 bases at V and 2 bases at J; junction bases unmatched: 7. This CDR3 is built from 15 residues. CDR3 sequence (DNA): TGCAGTGCTAGAGATCCCCGGGACAGACCCTACGAGCAGTACTTC. Its protein is CSARDPRDRPYEQYF.

This clonotype was detected a few times. In DNA form, the CDR3 reads TGTGCCAGTAGTTGGACTAGCGAACACTACGAGCAGTACTTC. This codes for CASSWTSEHYEQYF. The chain carries TRBV19 and TRBJ2-7; 9 positions match TRBD2. Germline CDR1 and CDR2: LNHDA and SQIVND (reference sequence). The CDR3 has 14 residues. V lost 5 bases to trimming and J lost 3 bases; unmatched junction nucleotides: 5. Looking up the rest from reference TRBV19 and TRBJ2-7 gives the full variable domain: DGGITQSPKYLFRKEGQNVTLSCEQNLNHDAMYWYRQDPGQGLRLIYYSQIVNDFQKGDIAEGYSVSREKKESFPLTVTSAQKNPTAFYLCASSWTSEHYEQYFGPGTRLTVT.

This clonotype showed up many times. The chain uses TRBV5-5 and TRBJ1-3; D remains unclear. Trimming cost V 0 bases and J 0 bases, with 13 bases left between them. This CDR3 spans 17 amino acids. CDR1 is SGHKS and CDR2 is YYEKEE in the germline V gene (reference sequence). The CDR3 loop reads CASSLVAEAASGNTIYF. Written as DNA, the CDR3 is TGTGCCAGCAGCTTGGTCGCGGAAGCCGCCTCTGGAAACACCATATATTTT.

The CDR3 DNA is TGTGCCACCAGCGCGACAGGGGCAAGGTCACCCCTCCACTTT. Encoded protein: CATSATGARSPLHF. The rearrangement joins TRBV15 to TRBJ1-6; 8 bases are a match to TRBD1. The germline V gene has CDR1 LNHNV and CDR2 YYDKDF (reference sequence). Losses at the gene ends were 5 bases for V and 10 bases for J; bases not matched to a gene: 7. The CDR3 covers 14 residues.

Notes on this clonotype: Possible read error: a much larger clone is one base away. V and J are TRBV2 and TRBJ1-2, with D possibly matching TRBD1 (5 bases). CDR1 and CDR2 from the germline V gene are SNHLY and FYNNEI. This CDR3 is built from 10 residues. The CDR3 sequence is CARRDLGCTF. As DNA, the CDR3 is TGTGCCAGGAGGGACCTGGGCTGCACCTTC.

This clonotype was counted a single time. This chain connects TRBV5-4 to TRBJ1-1; a weak D match, TRBD1 (5 bases). The germline V and J ends were trimmed by 4 bases and 7 bases, with 17 bases remaining between them. The germline gives CDR1 SGHNT, CDR2 YYREEE (reference sequence). This CDR3 comprises 14 residues. For the CDR3, the DNA is TGTGCCAGCAGCGAGATTATAGGGACGGGTGAAGCTTTCTTT. Translating gives CASSEIIGTGEAFF.

The J gene is TRBJ2-7, the V gene TRBV7-2, with TRBD2 matching over 10 bases. Trimming removed 0 bases from V and 4 bases from J; junction bases left unmatched: 9. The CDR3 has 17 residues. Germline CDR1 reads SGHTA; CDR2 reads FQGNSA. The CDR3 spells CASSLARASGRRYEQYF. Here the CDR3 DNA reads TGTGCCAGCAGCTTAGCGAGGGCTAGCGGGAGACGGTACGAGCAGTACTTC.

The chain has TRBV2 and TRBJ2-7; 10 bases match TRBD1. J was trimmed by 3 bases and V by 7 bases; bases with no gene match: 6. The CDR3 spans 14 residues. Germline V gene lookup returns CDR1 SNHLY and CDR2 FYNNEI. The CDR3 bases are TGTGCCAGCAATGGTAGGACAGGGGGCTACGAGCAGTACTTC. Residues: CASNGRTGGYEQYF.

J is TRBJ2-2 and V is TRBV25-1; TRBD2 agrees at 13 bases. Germline lookup yields CDR1 MGHDK and CDR2 SYGVNS. V dropped 6 bases and J dropped 4; count of bases not matched to a gene: 8. This CDR3 has 17 residues. CDR3 amino acids: CASSPQLAGGLTGELFF. CDR3 bases: TGTGCCAGCAGCCCCCAACTAGCGGGGGGGCTCACCGGGGAGCTGTTTTTT.

This clonotype was seen only a few times. The chain couples TRBV7-9 to TRBJ2-2, with 12 bases identical to TRBD2. CDR1 is SEHNR and CDR2 is FQNEAQ in the germline V gene (reference sequence). Losses at the gene ends were 9 bases for V and 4 bases for J; bases not matched to a gene: 15. The CDR3 is 18 amino acids. The CDR3 sequence is CASSLLAGGVTATGELFF. CDR3 bases: TGTGCCAGTAGTCTCCTAGCGGGAGGGGTGACGGCCACCGGGGAGCTGTTTTTT. The variable domain in full, with the rest retrieved from reference TRBV7-9 and TRBJ2-2, is DTGVSQNPRHKITKRGQNVTFRCDPISEHNRLYWYRQTLGQGPEFLTYFQNEAQLEKSRLLSDRFSAERPKGSFSTLEIQRTEQGDSAMYLCASSLLAGGVTATGELFFGEGSRLTVL.

This clonotype was seen a handful of times. The V call is TRBV9, the J call TRBJ2-5; 10 bases are a match to TRBD2. CDR3 size: 16 residues. CDR1 is SGDLS, CDR2 YYNGEE, per germline. The V and J ends lost 4 bases and 4 bases, in that order; junction bases with no gene match: 10. CDR3 residues: CASSLASGGAIETQYF. CDR3 nucleotides: TGTGCCAGCAGCCTTGCTAGCGGGGGCGCCATAGAGACCCAGTACTTC. Supplemented by reference TRBV9 and TRBJ2-5, the full variable domain reads DSGVTQTPKHLITATGQRVTLRCSPRSGDLSVYWYQQSLDQGLQFLIQYYNGEERAKGNILERFSAQQFPDLHSELNLSSLELGDSALYFCASSLASGGAIETQYFGPGTRLLVL.

The genes are TRBV12-3 or TRBV12-4 and TRBJ1-2; no firm D call. Trimming stripped 5 bases from V and 8 bases from J, with 15 bases between. The CDR3 length is 13 residues. CDR3: CASSELAIHGYTF. The CDR3 DNA sequence: TGTGCCAGCAGTGAATTGGCGATTCACGGCTACACCTTC.

A few counts support this clonotype. The rearrangement uses TRBV20-1 and TRBJ1-1; D is unresolved. Trimming pared 6 bases from V and 2 bases from J, leaving 22 bases between. Germline V CDR1 and CDR2: DFQATT, SNEGSKA (reference sequence). The length of the CDR3 is 16 residues. Here the CDR3 reads CSAQPWEKQRNTEAFF. CDR3 DNA: TGCAGTGCCCAACCGTGGGAAAAACAGAGAAACACTGAAGCTTTCTTT.

This clonotype has at least ten counts. The V and J genes are TRBV12-3 or TRBV12-4 and TRBJ1-2; a weak D match, TRBD1 (6 bases). CDR3 length: 13 amino acids. Deletions cut 5 bases from V and 8 bases from J, with 15 bases between. The CDR3 sequence is CASSQQGREGYTF. Written as DNA, the CDR3 is TGTGCCAGCAGTCAACAGGGAAGAGAGGGCTACACCTTC.

The rearrangement links TRBV10-3 to TRBJ1-1; D not resolved. Germline CDR1 ENHRY, CDR2 SYGVKD. V lost 5 bases, J lost 4 bases, and 17 bases lay in between. The CDR3 contains 15 residues. DNA for the CDR3: TGTGCCATCAGTAGTCCCTTAGGAGGAGTCACTGAAGCTTTCTTT. Its protein product is CAISSPLGGVTEAFF.

This clonotype was counted only a few times. One end of the junction varies from germline; a read error may be responsible. The V call is TRBV7-2, the J call TRBJ2-7, with 7 bases identical to TRBD1. This CDR3 is built from 16 residues. CDR1 and CDR2 from the germline V gene are SGHTA and FQGNSA. Here the CDR3 DNA reads TGCGCCAGCAGCCAAGATTGGGGACAGACTTTCTACGAGCAGTACTTC. As protein: CASSQDWGQTFYEQYF. Filled out from reference TRBV7-2 and TRBJ2-7, the complete variable domain reads GAGVSQSPSNKVTEKGKDVELRCDPISGHTALYWYRQSLGQGLEFLIYFQGNSAPDKSGLPSDRFSAERTGGSVSTLTIQRTQQEDSAVYLCASSQDWGQTFYEQYFGPGTRLTVT.